Included here is one TCR beta chain sequence, with context. Other DNA sequences in this specimen translate into the identical CDR3. The input for sorted-subset replicate PCRs was about 200 ng DNA, tens of thousands of T cell genomes. The repertoire was sequenced with immunoSEQ multiplex PCR; TCRdb's copy has only in-frame clones and lacks some. The data contain millions of clones, over 85% of them singletons. CDR3 length: 11 residues. This entry is derived from a study of shared clonotypes between healthy human individuals. The sequenced sample consisted of naive CD4+ T cells from PBMCs. Subset reported: CD45RA+ positively selected. The clonotype was recovered from a man younger than 35 in good health. Some clones in this sample may be carry-over from other donors' samples. V and J are TRBV21-1 and TRBJ2-7. TRBV21-1 constitutes a pseudogene. The CDR3 region is CASSNSYEQYF. The CDR3 DNA sequence: TGTGCCAGCAGCAACTCCTACGAGCAGTACTTC.